This passage covers 17 T cell receptor beta chains from one sample sequenced in a study of control samples from healthy donors and cancer patients (dated by TCRdb to 2018 to 2020). The receptor library was made with the immunoSEQ multiplex PCR assay. TCRdb re-hosts the immuneACCESS table, in-frame sequences only. Its copies lack some clones; in the studies checked, an unresolved V gene accounts for under half of them, and the cause for the rest is not known. The sample table lists some 78,000 clones, approximately 91% of them with a count of one. Jointly, the top ten make up 6% to 9.5% of the sample. The sequencing input was blood. The receptors here all came from a woman aged 55-69 years in good health.

V gene TRBV18 combines with J gene TRBJ2-1; TRBD1 matches at 9 bases. Germline V gives CDR1 KGHSH, CDR2 LQKENI. The CDR3 has 14 residues. V dropped 1 base and J dropped 8; count of bases not matched to a gene: 3. Written as DNA, the CDR3 is TGTGCCAGCTCACCACGACAGGGGGTGGATGAGCAGTTCTTC. Translation: CASSPRQGVDEQFF.

This clone appeared a few times. The chain is built from TRBV19 and TRBJ2-7; no definite D call. Deletions cut 7 bases from V and 3 bases from J, with 7 bases between. The CDR3 runs to 11 residues. CDR1 is LNHDA and CDR2 is SQIVND in the germline V gene (reference sequence). The CDR3 nucleotides are TGTGCCAGTAAAGGGAACTACGAGCAGTACTTC. Translation: CASKGNYEQYF.

The V call is TRBV27, the J call TRBJ1-5, with TRBD1 as a possible D gene (6 bases). Between the trimmed V and J ends, which lost 6 bases and 5 bases, there was a span of 14 bases. Per the germline V gene, CDR1 is MNHEY and CDR2 is SMNVEV (reference sequence). This CDR3 region has 14 residues. The CDR3: CASRPWAGDQPQHF. CDR3 bases: TGTGCCAGCAGGCCCTGGGCAGGGGATCAGCCCCAGCATTTT.

The chain combines TRBV20-1 with TRBJ2-7; no clear D gene. The CDR3 loop spans 11 amino acids. Germline V gene data show CDR1 as DFQATT and CDR2 as SNEGSKA (reference sequence). Trimming stripped 4 bases from V and 4 bases from J, with 8 bases between. The CDR3 reads CSAKPVYEQYF. CDR3 in DNA: TGCAGTGCTAAGCCAGTGTACGAGCAGTACTTC.

The chain uses TRBV19 and TRBJ1-2; D may be TRBD1 (6 bases). Germline V gives CDR1 LNHDA, CDR2 SQIVND (reference sequence). V was trimmed by 2 bases and J by 8 bases, leaving 9 bases between them. This CDR3 is 12 amino acids long. The CDR3 DNA reads as TGTGCCAGTAGTATACAGGGGCGAGGCTACACCTTC. Its protein is CASSIQGRGYTF.

The V and J genes are TRBV2 and TRBJ1-3; D may be TRBD1 (5 bases). V lost 5 bases and J lost 3, with 11 bases in between. Germline V gene lookup returns CDR1 SNHLY and CDR2 FYNNEI. This CDR3 has 14 amino acids. The CDR3 protein is CASSNQGFGNTIYF. The CDR3 DNA reads as TGTGCCAGCAGTAATCAGGGATTTGGAAACACCATATATTTT.

This clone is a singleton in its sample. This chain joins TRBV10-3 and TRBJ2-2; D might be TRBD1 (6 bases). The germline V gene encodes CDR1 ENHRY and CDR2 SYGVKD. V dropped 9 bases and J dropped 4 bases, with 12 bases sitting between them. The CDR3 runs 13 residues. DNA of the CDR3: TGTGCCATTAGGGGGTCGGTCACCGGGGAGCTGTTTTTT. Protein sequence: CAIRGSVTGELFF.

The chain links TRBV7-2 to TRBJ1-5, with D unclear. CDR3 length: 14 amino acids. Germline V gives CDR1 SGHTA, CDR2 FQGNSA. The V and J ends lost 2 bases and 0 bases respectively, with 5 bases between them. This chain's CDR3 is CASSLRSSNQPQHF. CDR3 in DNA: TGTGCCAGCAGCTTAAGGTCTAGCAATCAGCCCCAGCATTTT.

This chain connects TRBV24-1 to TRBJ2-5; 11 nucleotides agree with TRBD1. The CDR3 contains 16 residues. Trimming at V came to 0 bases and at J to 5 bases, leaving 4 bases not matched to a gene. Germline CDR1 is KGHDR and CDR2 is SFDVKD. CDR3 sequence reads: CATSDLGDRGWETQYF. The CDR3 region has the DNA TGTGCCACCAGTGATTTGGGGGACAGGGGGTGGGAGACCCAGTACTTC.

The chain is built from TRBV12-3 or TRBV12-4 and TRBJ2-7; TRBD1 is a possible D gene (6 bases). This CDR3 contains 13 residues. With 5 bases removed from V and 11 bases from J, the gap between germline ends came to 19 bases. The CDR3 DNA reads as TGTGCCAGCAGTACGACTCGGACAGCTCGGGAGTACTTC. Translation gives CASSTTRTAREYF.

The genes are TRBV7-9 and TRBJ1-4; possibly TRBD1 for D (5 bases). This CDR3 comprises 15 residues. Germline loops: CDR1 SEHNR, CDR2 FQNEAQ (reference sequence). Between the trimmed V and J ends, which lost 5 bases and 7 bases, there was a span of 17 bases. Here the CDR3 DNA reads TGTGCCAGCAGCCCCCGGGGGGTGTTGAGTGAAAAACTGTTTTTT. The encoded protein is CASSPRGVLSEKLFF.

The rearrangement uses TRBV11-2 and TRBJ2-7, with D perhaps TRBD1 (5 bases). The CDR3 is 15 amino acids. Trimming left V 0 bases short and J 2 bases short, with 11 bases between. Germline-derived CDR1 and CDR2 are SGHAT and FQNNGV. CDR3 amino acids: CASSLEGVGAYEQYF. Here the CDR3 DNA reads TGTGCCAGCAGCTTAGAAGGGGTAGGGGCCTACGAGCAGTACTTC.

The gene calls are TRBV6-5 and TRBJ1-4; D is perhaps TRBD1 (6 bases). This CDR3 region has 14 residues. V was clipped by 5 bases and J by 5 bases, with 12 bases between them. CDR1 is MNHEY and CDR2 is SVGAGI in the germline V gene. DNA of the CDR3: TGTGCCAGCAGTCCCACCAGGGGAAATGAAAAACTGTTTTTT. Translating it yields CASSPTRGNEKLFF.

J is TRBJ2-7 and V is TRBV9, with 10 bases fitting TRBD1. V was clipped by 3 bases and J by 3 bases; unmatched bases: 3. Germline V CDR1 and CDR2: SGDLS, YYNGEE. The CDR3 has 14 amino acids. The chain's CDR3 is CASSGGQGDYEQYF. Written as DNA, the CDR3 is TGTGCCAGCAGCGGTGGACAGGGGGACTACGAGCAGTACTTC.

The gene calls are TRBV5-1 and TRBJ1-2; 9 nucleotides match TRBD1. CDR1 is SGHRS and CDR2 is YFSETQ in the germline V gene. The length of the CDR3 is 13 residues. J was trimmed by 7 bases and V by 4 bases; bases with no gene match: 5. As DNA, the CDR3 is TGCGCCAGCAGCGCAGGACAGGGGCCTGGCTACACCTTC. Amino acids: CASSAGQGPGYTF.

The chain recombines TRBV7-8 with TRBJ1-4; D is possibly TRBD1 (6 bases). V dropped 2 bases and J dropped 8 bases, with 12 bases sitting between them. Germline V gene data show CDR1 as SGHVS and CDR2 as FQNEAQ. This CDR3 has 14 residues. CDR3 in DNA: TGTGCCAGCAGCTTAAACAGGGATGGCGAAAAACTGTTTTTT. Protein sequence: CASSLNRDGEKLFF.

The gene calls are TRBV19 and TRBJ1-5; the match to TRBD1 covers 12 bases. CDR1 and CDR2 from the germline V gene are LNHDA and SQIVND (reference sequence). The J segment lost 2 bases and the V segment lost 5 bases, leaving 13 bases of the junction unmatched. This CDR3 region has 19 residues. CDR3 coding DNA: TGTGCCAGTAGTGCCAAGAGGGACAGGGGGCGCTGGGGCAATCAGCCCCAGCATTTT. The encoded protein is CASSAKRDRGRWGNQPQHF.